This T cell receptor beta chain was sequenced in a study of identical twins (TCRdb year 2016). The study in broad terms: To test whether fetal clonotypes persist, this study deep-sequenced TCR alpha and beta repertoires from monozygotic twins, from unrelated adults of various ages, and from cord blood. To rule out contamination, replicate twin experiments were performed at different times with different library preparation protocols. General findings and caveats noted by the study authors: The excess sharing between twins in beta out-of-frame sequences was weaker because fewer shared sequences reduced the signal-to-noise ratio. In monozygotic twins, recombination models systematically underestimated out-of-frame TCR alpha sharing, but the models matched the sharing seen between unrelated individuals. Invariant T cells such as MAIT and iNKT could partly confound zero-insertion analyses, although diverse VJ usage argued against such confounding for most clonotypes. Conclusions relied on cross-sectional statistical analysis, since the same donors could not be followed over many years. Compared with coincidental sharing between unrelated individuals, an excess of low generation-probability sequences was observed among out-of-frame TCR alpha sequences shared between twins. Fewer insertions were carried by abundant cord blood beta clonotypes; a weaker similar trend was observed in young adult naive repertoires, while no such trend was observed in memory repertoires.

Libraries were constructed by 5' RACE. Instrument on record: Illumina HiSeq 2000. A universal primer binding site was added through template switching, and the final cDNA carried a unique molecular identifier so that TCR cDNA molecules could be counted accurately. Specific primers in the conserved constant-segment region were used to synthesize first-strand cDNA for the TCR alpha and beta chains. Each cDNA library was double barcoded, with a SMART-Mk sample barcode plus Illumina barcodes, to control for contamination. Two successive PCR steps introduced TruSeq adapter sequences along with Illumina sample barcodes. The TCR alpha and beta cDNA libraries were sequenced on the Illumina HiSeq platform using custom primers. The study's processing was this. Unique molecular identifiers were extracted from raw reads with MiGEC, and CDR3 positions were determined with MiXCR. For each individual, recombination models were inferred using an EM algorithm with the repgenHMM and IGoR tools. The tcR package in R was used for shared clonotype analysis, with sharing normalized by the product of cloneset sizes. Out-of-frame nonproductive sequences were analyzed to study raw recombination free of thymic and clonal selection effects. In-frame beta chains were kept once TCRdb had trimmed the public reads at Q25 with fastp and called clones with MiXCR. Each CDR3 protein appears once, grouped with its most common genes and DNA. For this entry, the V and J calls and clone size follow TCRdb and not the study's own pipeline. The sample yields about 390,000 distinct CDR3 sequences; approximately 9.1% were counted once. The ten largest make up about 8.1% of the sample.

Worth noting for this clonotype: Its recognized antigen is unknown. No much larger clone exists at a distance of one base, and base qualities are not known.

Only healthy Caucasian donors were included. Three unrelated non-twin adults were also sequenced: a male aged 18 to 30, a male aged 50 to 60 and a female aged 50 to 60. Using Miltenyi CD45RO+ enrichment and human naive T-cell isolation kits, memory (CD45RO+) and naive T cells were isolated from PBMC. V drops 2 bases and J drops 0 bases, leaving 7 bases in between. Sequences MGHRA (CDR1) and YSYEKL (CDR2) are obtained from the germline V gene. Inclusive of the bounding cysteine and phenylalanine, the CDR3 is 14 residues long. Only the CDR3 part of the read is kept: 42 bases, read in frame from the first base.

This TCR derives from a woman in her forties or fifties in good health. Sequencing was done on a sample of naive T cells sorted from blood. Per the publication, the cell subset or site label means: cells isolated with a human naive T-cell isolation kit. Rearrangement joined TRBV4-1 to TRBJ1-1, with no confident D gene call. The DNA sequence reads TGCGCCAGCAGCCAACAGGCCATGAACACTGAAGCTTTCTTT. Its protein reads: CASSQQAMNTEAFF.